These T cell receptor beta chains were read from a single sample in a study of OX40 agonist ivuxolimab in advanced cancers. The data were produced by immunoSEQ multiplex PCR, yet TCRdb's version contains in-frame clones alone and is incomplete. The sample contains over 70,000 clones, more than 75% of which appear only once. The material was CD4+ or CD8+ T cells sorted from blood, obtained in a trial of the OX40 agonist ivuxolimab. The source is an adult with an advanced solid tumor such as melanoma, head and neck, liver or kidney cancer. Both conserved end residues are part of each CDR3. The order of the fields is D gene, J gene, V gene, CDR3 protein. A D gene is named only where the DNA matches it firmly.

d_call: .; j_call: TRBJ2-3; v_call: TRBV28; cdr3_aa: CASSLGTSSTDTQYF
d_call: TRBD1; j_call: TRBJ1-5; v_call: TRBV29-1; cdr3_aa: CSVAGQDSNQPQHF
d_call: TRBD2; j_call: TRBJ2-1; v_call: TRBV28; cdr3_aa: CASSLSGTRNEQFF
d_call: .; j_call: TRBJ2-5; v_call: TRBV2; cdr3_aa: CASSVSSAQETQYF
d_call: TRBD2; j_call: TRBJ2-7; v_call: TRBV28; cdr3_aa: CASSTPLGLAGSEQYF
d_call: .; j_call: TRBJ2-5; v_call: TRBV4-3; cdr3_aa: CASSQDRRAETQYF
d_call: TRBD2; j_call: TRBJ2-1; v_call: TRBV4-2; cdr3_aa: CASSRGSIAGDYNEQFF
d_call: TRBD2; j_call: TRBJ2-1; v_call: TRBV5-1; cdr3_aa: CASGWTSGSDNEQFF
d_call: .; j_call: TRBJ2-3; v_call: TRBV9; cdr3_aa: CASSVQITDTQYF
d_call: .; j_call: TRBJ2-1; v_call: TRBV11-1; cdr3_aa: CASSLQQTSYNEQFF
d_call: TRBD2; j_call: TRBJ2-4; v_call: TRBV2; cdr3_aa: CASSAMAGVGIQYF
d_call: .; j_call: TRBJ1-1; v_call: TRBV19; cdr3_aa: CASSGRVNTEAFF
d_call: .; j_call: TRBJ2-1; v_call: TRBV5-6; cdr3_aa: CASSHGTAVYNEQFF
d_call: .; j_call: TRBJ1-4; v_call: TRBV4-2; cdr3_aa: CASSLKGVGGEKLFF
d_call: TRBD2; j_call: TRBJ2-7; v_call: TRBV5-4; cdr3_aa: CASSLAGRERNEQYF
d_call: .; j_call: TRBJ2-7; v_call: TRBV21-1; cdr3_aa: CASSKEFTGTSGSDPYEQYF
d_call: .; j_call: TRBJ1-1; v_call: TRBV6-1; cdr3_aa: CASMWGQGNTEAFF
d_call: .; j_call: TRBJ2-7; v_call: TRBV28; cdr3_aa: CASGSLPYEQYF
d_call: TRBD1; j_call: TRBJ2-7; v_call: TRBV6-5; cdr3_aa: CASSYSAGQGAYEQYF
d_call: .; j_call: TRBJ2-7; v_call: TRBV27; cdr3_aa: CASSLSRRYEQYF
d_call: .; j_call: TRBJ2-7; v_call: TRBV5-1; cdr3_aa: CASSLEAGSSYEQYF
d_call: .; j_call: TRBJ1-3; v_call: TRBV2; cdr3_aa: CASSVFSGNTIYF
d_call: TRBD1; j_call: TRBJ1-3; v_call: TRBV4-2; cdr3_aa: CASSQDRGRDSSF
d_call: .; j_call: TRBJ2-3; v_call: TRBV27; cdr3_aa: CASSLGFTDTQYF
d_call: .; j_call: TRBJ2-7; v_call: TRBV28; cdr3_aa: CASSLFGFGEQYF
d_call: .; j_call: TRBJ1-4; v_call: TRBV6-6; cdr3_aa: CASRGGEKLFF
d_call: .; j_call: TRBJ1-4; v_call: TRBV6-5; cdr3_aa: CASSYDYSNEKLFF
d_call: TRBD1; j_call: TRBJ1-5; v_call: TRBV28; cdr3_aa: CASNTGTVNQPQHF
d_call: .; j_call: TRBJ1-5; v_call: TRBV2; cdr3_aa: CASTSAGSNQPQHF
d_call: TRBD1; j_call: TRBJ1-5; v_call: TRBV7-2; cdr3_aa: CASSLAGQGNNQPQHF
d_call: .; j_call: TRBJ2-1; v_call: TRBV29-1; cdr3_aa: CSVDLMGGSYNEQFF
d_call: TRBD2; j_call: TRBJ2-1; v_call: TRBV28; cdr3_aa: CASSFSGEGPNEQFF
d_call: TRBD1; j_call: TRBJ1-3; v_call: TRBV9; cdr3_aa: CASSAKGQGRGNTIYF
d_call: .; j_call: TRBJ1-5; v_call: TRBV7-2; cdr3_aa: CASSFGSGNNQPQHF
d_call: .; j_call: TRBJ2-3; v_call: TRBV5-1; cdr3_aa: CASSNGGVGGEDTQYF
d_call: .; j_call: TRBJ1-2; v_call: TRBV10-3; cdr3_aa: CAISERTGNNYGYTF
d_call: TRBD1; j_call: TRBJ2-2; v_call: TRBV5-5; cdr3_aa: CASSPVGDRAYGELFF
d_call: .; j_call: TRBJ1-1; v_call: TRBV5-1; cdr3_aa: CASSLDLAGTEAFF
d_call: .; j_call: TRBJ2-2; v_call: TRBV5-1; cdr3_aa: CASSRGASENTGELFF
d_call: TRBD1; j_call: TRBJ1-3; v_call: TRBV18; cdr3_aa: CASSPYGQVLTGNTIYF
d_call: TRBD1; j_call: TRBJ2-3; v_call: TRBV4-2; cdr3_aa: CASSKKTGVYLLSTDTQYF
d_call: .; j_call: TRBJ2-7; v_call: TRBV7-2; cdr3_aa: CASSLADTGRQYF
d_call: .; j_call: TRBJ2-5; v_call: TRBV7-2; cdr3_aa: CASSPTGQETQYF
d_call: .; j_call: TRBJ2-1; v_call: TRBV2; cdr3_aa: CASSDVSGLSYNEQFF
d_call: TRBD1; j_call: TRBJ1-3; v_call: TRBV7-6; cdr3_aa: CASSPQPGQGYGNTIYF
d_call: TRBD2; j_call: TRBJ2-1; v_call: TRBV4-3; cdr3_aa: CASSPGGSGGPYNEQFF
d_call: TRBD2; j_call: TRBJ2-1; v_call: TRBV4-2; cdr3_aa: CASSQESISGRLSYNEQFF
d_call: .; j_call: TRBJ1-5; v_call: TRBV5-3; cdr3_aa: CARSCPRAGPGVIQPQHF
d_call: .; j_call: TRBJ2-7; v_call: TRBV11-1; cdr3_aa: CASSRSGQGRTYEQYF
d_call: .; j_call: TRBJ1-3; v_call: TRBV7-2; cdr3_aa: CASSFASLGAVGNTIYF
d_call: .; j_call: TRBJ1-1; v_call: TRBV5-1; cdr3_aa: CASSLTIRTTNTEAFF
d_call: TRBD1; j_call: TRBJ2-2; v_call: TRBV9; cdr3_aa: CASSIDRGLNTGELFF
d_call: .; j_call: TRBJ1-3; v_call: TRBV6-5; cdr3_aa: CASSYGGITGNTIYF
d_call: .; j_call: TRBJ2-4; v_call: TRBV4-3; cdr3_aa: CASSQDPRLAKNIQYF